The sequence of this T cell receptor (beta chain) was determined in a study of cytomegalovirus exposure and HLA in healthy donors listed by TCRdb under 2017. Looking at the study overall: According to an earlier analysis of 587 of the donors, 150 million to 200 million T cells yielded 90 million to 140 million unique TCR beta sequences and 250 to 350 Gb of sequence data. An early release that covered 640 HLA-typed donors contained about 300 gigabases of sequencing data and around 80 million unique TCR sequences. The genetic ancestry cluster associated with self-reported Caucasian donors included 81% of the approximately 430 genotyped donors. The aim of the study was to test whether cataloging public T cell receptors could identify signatures of past pathogen exposure. Using immunosequencing, the study profiled T cell repertoires from 500 to 800 subjects and related those repertoires to cytomegalovirus serostatus. Along with the roughly 670-subject first cohort, a separate validation cohort of around 120 different subjects was used. High-throughput TCR immunosequencing, statistical association of individual TCRs with disease status, and machine learning were combined to predict cytomegalovirus infection status. A later analysis re-examined previously published TCR beta repertoires from several hundred donors and added high-resolution HLA genotyping to investigate patterns of TCR occurrence. Rather than drawing on any new phenotypic data, the later analysis identified candidate immune exposures from TCR beta sequences and the way those sequences occurred across donors. An earlier analysis of 450 to 750 of the donors used high-throughput TCR beta sequencing to judge whether each TCR beta V gene segment behaved as functional or pseudogenic. Donor age, sex, ethnicity and CMV serostatus were compiled together with the repertoire data. A later genetic analysis took genome-wide SNP genotypes for about 60% of the roughly 670 donors and used that subset as a discovery cohort. Every discovery cohort repertoire had been produced on one sequencing platform. HLA typing covered class I and class II loci at four-digit resolution. The number of typed donors differed by locus: about 620-640 for A, B, C, DRB1 and DQB1; 500 to 550 for DQA1; over 600 for DPA1; and roughly 470 for DPB1. Five DR-DQ haplotypes were handled as single units for association and clustering, since linkage in the cohort was strong. Among around 400 genotyped donors of the cohort, an average of roughly 230,000 unique TCR beta nucleotide sequences was sequenced per donor, of which approximately 18% were non-productive.

Trimming at the junction amounts to 4 bases on V and 5 bases on J, and the germline ends lie 14 bases apart. The CDR3 sequence holds 15 residues, the cysteine and phenylalanine included. Only the CDR3 DNA stays, 45 bases, in frame from base 1. The germline V gene gives CDR1 as SNHLY and CDR2 as FYNNEI. The cohort comprised more than 550 healthy bone marrow donors. At the time of sampling, all cohort members were nominally healthy, though unrecorded immune exposures were likely present. The donor tested CMV seropositive and was one of the 289 seropositive cohort members. A peripheral blood sample was collected from each donor, and TCR beta sequencing was performed on peripheral blood mononuclear cells. Genomic DNA was extracted from the blood cell samples with the Qiagen DNeasy Blood Extraction Kit. Library preparation employed the immunoSEQ multiplex PCR assay. For the multiplex PCR, a mixture combining 60 forward primers for TCR Vbeta segments and 13 reverse primers for TCR Jbeta segments was used. A multiplex PCR assay on genomic DNA amplified the CDR3 region of rearranged TCR beta genes. On the Illumina HiSeq System, the amplified TCR beta libraries were sequenced as 87-base-pair reads. The authors processed their data as follows. A later analysis tallied tens of millions of unique TCR beta chains across the 666 repertoires, and approximately 9.9 million of those chains were shared by two or more donors. A nearest-neighbor algorithm error-corrected the raw reads and collapsed the reads into unique sequences, merging closely related sequences to remove PCR and sequencing errors. V, D and J gene segments were assigned by aligning CDR3 sequences to IMGT reference sequences. For a sequence to be retained, at least a six-nucleotide match to both a V gene segment and a J gene segment was required. Rearrangements were classified as productive when the CDR3 lacked stop codons and remained in frame with V and J, and all other rearrangements were classified as non-productive. CDR3 was defined according to IMGT convention as the region running from the second conserved V-encoded cysteine to the conserved J-encoded phenylalanine. The earlier analysis of more than 450 of the donors excluded sequences that lacked an unambiguous match to a single V gene segment. An earlier analysis of several hundred of the donors called V segments functional above 56.7% productive rearrangements and segregating when the between-donor standard deviation exceeded 5%. To diagnose cytomegalovirus status from the catalog of TCR beta chain sequences, a statistical classification framework was built. A later analysis assigned V and J genes by comparing TCR nucleotide sequences with IMGT/GENE-DB human TR gene sequences. Using the TCRdist pipeline, a later analysis assigned CDR3 sequences along with most-parsimonious VDJ recombination scenarios. In a later analysis, each TCR beta chain was defined by its CDR3 amino acid sequence together with its V-gene family, and reads without a unique V-gene family were excluded. To address suspected cross-contamination and a sequencing artifact, a later analysis removed roughly 580 highly shared, low-generation-probability nucleotide sequences. For each public chain, a later analysis derived a clonal expansion index from normalized ranks of inferred template counts within each repertoire. In a later analysis, generation probabilities were computed with a VDJ recombination model fitted to out-of-frame rearrangements, and the resulting probabilities were checked against IGoR. Hypergeometric tests were used in a later analysis to score TCR-TCR, TCR-HLA and TCR-CMV co-occurrence, with a repertoire-size bias correction applied to the TCR pairs. To estimate false discovery rates, a later analysis permuted the HLA or CMV assignments 20 times. In a later analysis, co-occurring TCRs were grouped using DBSCAN, and TCRdist sequence similarity was added for clustering within HLA-allele-positive subsets. For co-occurrence clustering, repertoires with fewer than 30,000 or more than 120,000 public chains were excluded, along with four to six repertoires with anomalous nucleotide sharing. TCRdb's version of the immuneACCESS table is confined to in-frame rearrangements and falls short of the full clone set. An unresolved V gene accounts for under half of the shortfall where checked; the remainder is of unknown origin. V and J calls and clone size are as listed in that table; D and trimming were resolved from the DNA. This sample has some 170,000 clones in its table, and approximately 80% of those were observed once. The top ten constitute roughly 10% of the sample.

What the research found in general, with its limitations: The authors suggested that the approach could potentially be extended to other disease states and immunological phenotypes. In a later analysis, TCR association rates were found to vary across HLA loci, with the most associated TCRs seen for DRB1 alleles and the fewest for HLA-C alleles. Sequencing depth was assumed to be roughly uniform across donors in the presence/absence analyses, though that assumption may not hold. Because HLA typing was unavailable for some donors at each locus, only the typed subset was used in association tests. In a later analysis, HLA-associated TCR beta chains showed more clonal expansion and lower generation probabilities than non-associated chains that were equally common. A later genetic analysis reported fewer N-insertions in productive TCRs among donors in an Asian-associated ancestry cluster than the roughly 650-donor mean. A later analysis associated around 16,000 TCR beta sequences with specific HLA alleles at a false discovery rate of 0.05. An association between a missense DCLRE1C variant and V-gene and J-gene trimming of TCR beta chains was found in a later genetic analysis and replicated in an independent cohort. For the cohort, immune exposure information was limited to CMV serostatus. The classifier was reported to diagnose cytomegalovirus status with high specificity and sensitivity in both the original cohort and the validation cohort. In vitro tests confirmed that a few of the cytomegalovirus-associated TCR beta chains recognize cytomegalovirus antigens. In a later analysis, several top co-occurrence clusters were reported to appear linked to parvovirus B19, influenza, CMV and Epstein-Barr virus. In an earlier analysis of some 500 of the donors, most TCR beta V segments were observed in productive rearrangements about 87% or about 30% of the time, broadly matching IMGT annotations. While some public TCRs were present in many individuals, most TCR sequences turned up only very rarely across donors. Strong co-occurrence of HLA alleles, especially DR and DQ, made assigning TCR associations to individual alleles difficult. Some IMGT-functional V segments, including TRBV6-2 and TRBV6-3, could not be distinguished by the 87-base-pair reads and were therefore excluded. According to a later analysis, most CMV-associated TCR beta chains appeared to be HLA-restricted, and the HLA associations seemed to be driven largely by CMV exposure. Because counts were too low, some 17 rarely observed V segments, including chromosome 9 orphons, were left out of the earlier analysis of about 500 of the donors. This cohort had only TCR beta chains sequenced, and the lack of alpha or paired-chain data limited which features could be detected. A further reported finding was that TCR beta sequences accurately predicted the HLA-A and HLA-B alleles for most subjects in the first cohort. The study gave a list of some 150 TCR beta chains associated with cytomegalovirus. Linkage disequilibrium might explain the correlated functional status among segregating V segments, but an unknown experimental factor could not be ruled out. A group of highly shared sequence variants was considered likely to be a technical artifact of the sequencing pipeline.

A few counts support this clone. No cognate antigen has been identified for it. There are no base qualities to consult, and no much larger clone falls within one base. The V and J segments used are TRBV2 and TRBJ1-4; TRBD1 is a possible D gene, resting on 6 matching bases. Sequenced: PBMCs. The clonotype was recovered from a man between 50 and 59 years old in good health and CMV-seropositive. The CDR3 in this case is CASSGQSGGNEKLFF. Read as DNA, the sequence is TGTGCCAGCAGTGGTCAGTCGGGGGGCAATGAAAAACTGTTTTTT.